A single sample is the source of the 32 T cell receptor beta chains below, sequenced in a study of cytomegalovirus exposure and HLA in healthy donors. The protocol was immunoSEQ multiplex PCR, while the TCRdb copy is restricted to in-frame clones and leaves out a portion. This sample carries 110,000 to 150,000 clones, 90% of them seen once, and the ten largest clones take around 5.9%. Sequencing input: PBMCs. All receptors come from a woman aged 25 to 39 in good health and CMV-seropositive.

CDR3 amino acids: CASSPGRGNTEAFF. The DNA for the CDR3 is TGTGCCAGCAGCCCAGGGCGGGGGAACACTGAAGCTTTCTTT. The V and J genes are TRBV11-1 and TRBJ1-1, with a weak D call TRBD1 (5 bases). Trimming left V 5 bases short and J 1 base short, with 11 bases between. This CDR3 comprises 14 residues. From germline, CDR1 is SGHAT and CDR2 FQDESV (reference sequence).

The chain carries TRBV6-1 and TRBJ2-2; tentatively, D is TRBD2 (6 bases). Germline V gene data show CDR1 as MNHNS and CDR2 as SASEGT. V was trimmed by 7 bases and J by 0 bases, leaving 9 bases between them. The CDR3 spans 14 residues. Here the CDR3 reads CASITGANTGELFF. CDR3 DNA: TGTGCCAGCATTACGGGGGCGAACACCGGGGAGCTGTTTTTT.

The chain recombines TRBV7-2 with TRBJ1-1, with D tentatively TRBD1 (5 bases). Trimming took off 8 bases at V and 7 bases at J, with 11 bases between the two ends. This CDR3 region has 11 residues. Germline CDR1 reads SGHTA; CDR2 reads FQGNSA. The CDR3 nucleotides read TGTGCCAGCCACTTGGGGGGTGAAGCTTTCTTT. Encoded protein: CASHLGGEAFF.

The chain uses TRBV6-6 and TRBJ2-1; D is unclear. V was trimmed by 6 bases and J by 6 bases, leaving 18 bases between them. Germline assignment: CDR1 MNHNY and CDR2 SVGAGI (reference sequence). The CDR3 has 15 residues. The CDR3 nucleotides are TGTGCCAGCAGCCCCGCGGCAGCGCAAGTCAATGAGCAGTTCTTC. Translated, it gives CASSPAAAQVNEQFF.

This clone was detected once. This chain joins TRBV5-4 and TRBJ2-1, with 7 bases matching TRBD2. The germline gives CDR1 SGHNT, CDR2 YYREEE (reference sequence). This CDR3 spans 15 amino acids. V was clipped by 0 bases and J by 2 bases; unmatched bases: 2. CDR3 sequence reads: CASSLASGTYNEQFF. The DNA for the CDR3 is TGTGCCAGCAGCTTGGCGAGCGGGACCTACAATGAGCAGTTCTTC.

The chain carries TRBV28 and TRBJ2-7, with TRBD2 as a possible D gene (6 bases). Germline lookup yields CDR1 MDHEN and CDR2 SYDVKM. The CDR3 runs to 15 residues. V was trimmed by 2 bases and J by 5 bases, leaving 16 bases between them. The CDR3 DNA sequence: TGTGCCAGCAGTTTAGGGGGGTCCAGGGAGGACGAGCAGTACTTC. Translated, it gives CASSLGGSREDEQYF.

The chain has TRBV11-3 and TRBJ2-1; 11 bases map to TRBD2. The CDR3 contains 16 residues. CDR1 is SGHNT and CDR2 is YENEEA in the germline V gene. V lost 1 base, J lost 9 bases, and 8 bases stayed unmatched. The CDR3 sequence: CASSLGVAGGPSEQFF. The DNA for the CDR3 is TGTGCCAGCAGCTTAGGGGTAGCGGGGGGGCCTAGTGAGCAGTTCTTC.

This chain uses TRBV12-5 with TRBJ2-1; D gene ambiguous. Germline V gives CDR1 LGHNT, CDR2 FRNRAP. There are 13 residues in the CDR3. The V end lost 6 bases, the J end lost 4 bases, and 10 bases lay between the germline ends. CDR3 in amino acids: CASGHTPYNEQFF. CDR3 in DNA: TGTGCTAGTGGCCATACACCGTACAATGAGCAGTTCTTC.

V usage is TRBV7-2 and J usage is TRBJ2-1; tentatively, D is TRBD2 (5 bases). The CDR3 totals 15 residues. Germline lookup yields CDR1 SGHTA and CDR2 FQGNSA. V gave up 1 base and J gave up 6 bases, with 13 bases separating them. The CDR3 here is CASSLGASSTNEQFF. The CDR3 DNA reads as TGTGCCAGCAGCTTAGGCGCGTCTAGCACCAATGAGCAGTTCTTC.

The V and J genes are TRBV25-1 and TRBJ1-2; D is unclear. CDR1 is MGHDK, CDR2 SYGVNS, per germline. CDR3 length: 13 amino acids. The V and J ends lost 5 bases and 3 bases respectively, with 10 bases between them. In DNA form, the CDR3 reads TGTGCCAGCAGTCCAGGAGGGCACTATGGCTACACCTTC. Its protein product is CASSPGGHYGYTF.

The V call is TRBV5-1, the J call TRBJ1-3; no clear D gene. This CDR3 has 13 amino acids. Per the germline V gene, CDR1 is SGHRS and CDR2 is YFSETQ. The V and J ends lost 5 bases and 4 bases respectively, with 10 bases between them. The CDR3 spells CASSSGRGNTIYF. The CDR3 DNA reads as TGCGCCAGCAGTTCGGGGAGGGGAAACACCATATATTTT.

V usage is TRBV11-2 and J usage is TRBJ1-2; maybe TRBD1 (6 bases). The CDR3 spans 14 residues. The germline gives CDR1 SGHAT, CDR2 FQNNGV. Trimming took off 4 bases at V and 4 bases at J, with 13 bases between the two ends. The CDR3 reads CASSSTGGVYGYTF. CDR3 nucleotides: TGTGCCAGCAGCTCGACGGGGGGCGTCTATGGCTACACCTTC.

The J gene is TRBJ2-1, the V gene TRBV11-1; weak D call: TRBD1 (5 bases). Deletions cut 4 bases from V and 0 bases from J, with 16 bases between. The germline V gene encodes CDR1 SGHAT and CDR2 FQDESV (reference sequence). This CDR3 comprises 17 residues. CDR3 loop: CASSSAFQGSSYNEQFF. CDR3 in DNA: TGTGCCAGCAGCTCGGCATTTCAGGGAAGCTCCTACAATGAGCAGTTCTTC.

The chain joins TRBV27 to TRBJ1-4, with 8 bases that match TRBD1. V was clipped by 0 bases and J by 0 bases; unmatched bases: 18. This CDR3 is 22 amino acids long. Germline CDR1 reads MNHEY; CDR2 reads SMNVEV (reference sequence). This CDR3 reads CASSLSLATGGLADPTNEKLFF. As DNA, the CDR3 is TGTGCCAGCAGTTTATCGCTGGCCACAGGGGGGTTGGCGGACCCAACTAATGAAAAACTGTTTTTT.

The chain uses TRBV27 and TRBJ2-3; 7 nucleotides match TRBD2. In germline, CDR1 is MNHEY, CDR2 SMNVEV (reference sequence). The CDR3 has 16 residues. The ends lost 3 bases at V and 5 bases at J; junction bases unmatched: 11. CDR3 sequence: CASSLFSAGARDTQYF. The CDR3 DNA is TGTGCCAGCAGTTTGTTCTCGGCGGGAGCCAGAGATACGCAGTATTTT.

This chain connects TRBV7-9 to TRBJ2-1; 15 bases map to TRBD2. The CDR3 is 19 residues long. Germline CDR1 SEHNR, CDR2 FQNEAQ (reference sequence). The ends lost 1 base at V and 0 bases at J; junction bases unmatched: 4. The CDR3 reads CASSLGTSGRASSYNEQFF. In nucleotides, the CDR3 is TGTGCCAGCAGCTTAGGGACTAGCGGGAGGGCGAGCTCCTACAATGAGCAGTTCTTC.

The rearrangement uses TRBV6-1 and TRBJ1-4; TRBD1 is a possible D gene (6 bases). V was shortened by 9 bases and J by 5 bases, with 13 bases between the two germline ends. CDR1 and CDR2 (germline): MNHNS, SASEGT. The CDR3 consists of 13 residues. The CDR3 region is CASRGGINEKLFF. Written as DNA, the CDR3 is TGTGCCAGTCGAGGGGGTATCAATGAAAAACTGTTTTTT.

The J gene is TRBJ2-5, the V gene TRBV10-3; possibly TRBD1 for D (6 bases). Germline-derived CDR1 and CDR2 are ENHRY and SYGVKD. The V end was cut by 5 bases, the J end by 4 bases, with 11 bases between. The CDR3 contains 13 residues. CDR3 DNA sequence: TGTGCCATCAGTCCAGGGGTTGGAGAGACCCAGTACTTC. As protein: CAISPGVGETQYF.

The chain is built from TRBV18 and TRBJ1-2; 8 bases agree with TRBD1. This CDR3 spans 14 amino acids. V lost 3 bases, J lost 3 bases, and 3 bases stayed unmatched. Germline loops: CDR1 KGHSH, CDR2 LQKENI. Written as DNA, the CDR3 is TGTGCCAGCTCACCGGGACAGGTAGACTATGGCTACACCTTC. Translating it yields CASSPGQVDYGYTF.

The CDR3 nucleotides read TGTGCCAGCAGCTCCGGACAGGGCGCGAACACCGGGGAGCTGTTTTTT. Amino acid sequence: CASSSGQGANTGELFF. This rearrangement joins TRBV5-5 to TRBJ2-2; 8 bases line up with TRBD1. V was clipped by 3 bases and J by 0 bases; unmatched bases: 4. Germline V gene sequence: CDR1 SGHKS, CDR2 YYEKEE (reference sequence). There are 16 residues in the CDR3.

This sequence joins TRBV9 and TRBJ2-5, with TRBD1 matching 7 bases. CDR1 is SGDLS, CDR2 YYNGEE, per germline. The length of the CDR3 is 14 residues. Trimming at V came to 3 bases and at J to 5 bases, leaving 7 bases not matched to a gene. CDR3 sequence reads: CASSDEGGRETQYF. As DNA, the CDR3 is TGTGCCAGCAGCGACGAAGGGGGCCGGGAGACCCAGTACTTC.

This sequence joins TRBV5-1 and TRBJ2-3; D call uncertain. V lost 0 bases and J lost 4, with 15 bases in between. The CDR3 spans 16 residues. Germline-derived CDR1 and CDR2 are SGHRS and YFSETQ. This CDR3 reads CASSLAVVASADTQYF. In nucleotides, the CDR3 is TGCGCCAGCAGCTTGGCCGTTGTGGCAAGCGCAGATACGCAGTATTTT.

The chain combines TRBV6-1 with TRBJ1-3; a possible D gene is TRBD1 (6 bases). This CDR3 contains 15 residues. V lost 6 bases to trimming and J lost 2 bases, with 14 bases between them. The germline gives CDR1 MNHNS, CDR2 SASEGT. This CDR3 is CASSLGGGTGNTIYF. The CDR3 DNA reads TGTGCCAGCAGCCTGGGCGGGGGCACTGGAAACACCATATATTTT.

This chain links TRBV6-5 with TRBJ2-1; 8 bases are a match to TRBD1. Losses at the gene ends were 2 bases for V and 6 bases for J; bases not matched to a gene: 3. The CDR3 loop spans 14 amino acids. The germline CDR1 and CDR2 sequences are MNHEY and SVGAGI. Written as DNA, the CDR3 is TGTGCCAGCAGTTACCGGACAGGGAGCAATGAGCAGTTCTTC. Translated, it gives CASSYRTGSNEQFF.

V gene TRBV6-5 combines with J gene TRBJ2-5, with 8 nucleotides matching TRBD2. J lost 5 bases, V lost 4 bases, and 3 bases had no gene match. This CDR3 spans 13 amino acids. From germline, CDR1 is MNHEY and CDR2 SVGAGI. Here the CDR3 DNA reads TGTGCCAGCAGTTTCGGGGGGGCCGAGACCCAGTACTTC. Its protein is CASSFGGAETQYF.

CDR3 coding DNA: TGCAGCGTTGGGGGACTAGCGGGAGGGAGACCCACCTACAATGAGCAGTTCTTC. Translating it yields CSVGGLAGGRPTYNEQFF. V is TRBV29-1 and J is TRBJ2-1; 16 positions match TRBD2. Per the germline V gene, CDR1 is SQVTM and CDR2 is ANQGSEA. CDR3 size: 18 residues. After removal of 4 bases from V and 2 bases from J, the junction contained 8 bases not matched to a gene.

V usage is TRBV5-1 and J usage is TRBJ2-5; D is possibly TRBD2 (7 bases). The ends were cut back, 4 bases at V and 3 bases at J, with 22 bases in the middle. The CDR3 consists of 17 residues. From germline, CDR1 is SGHRS and CDR2 YFSETQ. The CDR3 spells CASSAFRGAPEEETQYF. The DNA of the CDR3 is TGCGCCAGCAGCGCATTCCGGGGGGCCCCGGAGGAAGAGACCCAGTACTTC.

The rearrangement uses TRBV4-1 and TRBJ1-2, with D unresolved. This CDR3 comprises 18 residues. Deletions cut 3 bases from V and 1 base from J, with 21 bases between. The germline V gene encodes CDR1 MGHRA and CDR2 YSYEKL. CDR3 residues: CASSQLYGLGRLNYGYTF. DNA of the CDR3: TGCGCCAGCAGCCAGTTATACGGACTTGGGCGCCTTAACTATGGCTACACCTTC.

In this sample, this clone turned up once. The chain joins TRBV28 to TRBJ2-1, with a possible D match to TRBD2 (5 bases). The germline V gene has CDR1 MDHEN and CDR2 SYDVKM. Deletions cut 6 bases from V and 3 bases from J, with 15 bases between. The CDR3 consists of 15 residues. The CDR3 spells CASRRDSANYNEQFF. In nucleotides, the CDR3 is TGTGCCAGCAGACGCGATAGCGCGAACTACAATGAGCAGTTCTTC. Variable domain in full (rest from reference TRBV28 and TRBJ2-1): DVKVTQSSRYLVKRTGEKVFLECVQDMDHENMFWYRQDPGLGLRLIYFSYDVKMKEKGDIPEGYSVSREKKERFSLILESASTNQTSMYLCASRRDSANYNEQFFGPGTRLTVL.

The rearrangement joins TRBV6-1 to TRBJ1-3; D unresolved. The germline CDR1 and CDR2 sequences are MNHNS and SASEGT. This CDR3 has 15 residues. Trimming pared 6 bases from V and 7 bases from J, leaving 19 bases between. The CDR3 bases are TGTGCCAGCAGCGATGCGATATCACTCAGGAACACCATATATTTT. Encoded protein: CASSDAISLRNTIYF.

This rearrangement joins TRBV27 to TRBJ2-5; D is ambiguous. CDR3 length: 15 amino acids. The V end lost 4 bases, the J end lost 0 bases, and 12 bases lay between the germline ends. The germline gives CDR1 MNHEY, CDR2 SMNVEV (reference sequence). The CDR3 sequence is CASSYTQSYQETQYF. CDR3 DNA sequence: TGTGCCAGCAGTTACACCCAATCCTACCAAGAGACCCAGTACTTC.

The rearrangement links TRBV5-1 to TRBJ1-5; D possibly corresponds to TRBD1 (5 bases). The germline V and J ends were trimmed by 0 bases and 3 bases, with 13 bases remaining between them. Germline values: CDR1 SGHRS, CDR2 YFSETQ. The CDR3 is 16 amino acids. The CDR3 is CASSLEGGGYNQPQHF. DNA for the CDR3: TGCGCCAGCAGCTTGGAGGGCGGGGGGTACAATCAGCCCCAGCATTTT.